One and the same sample provided the 24 T cell receptor beta chains below, sequenced in a study of response to subunit inactivated influenza vaccine (dated 2018 in TCRdb). Libraries were prepared through RT-PCR. The reads were generated on an Illumina HiSeq 2500. TCRdb passed the public sequencing reads through fastp at Q25 and MiXCR, retaining productive beta sequences. Here each entry gathers all rows of one CDR3 protein and keeps the most common genes and DNA. Present in this sample are more than 450,000 distinct CDR3 sequences, less than 8% of which were seen just once. Together, the top ten hold 10% to 15% of the sample. The sequenced sample was PBMCs from blood, obtained around 25 months after vaccination. These receptors came from a man in his fifties or sixties who received an inactivated influenza vaccine. Donor details come from another sample of the same person, matched by shared clones.

This clonotype has at least ten counts. V gene TRBV10-3 combines with J gene TRBJ2-7; perhaps TRBD1 as D (6 bases). CDR1 is ENHRY, CDR2 SYGVKD, per germline. V was trimmed by 0 bases and J by 2 bases, leaving 8 bases between them. CDR3 length: 14 amino acids. The CDR3, as DNA: TGTGCCATCAGTGAGTCGAGGGACACCTACGAGCAGTACTTC. Translated: CAISESRDTYEQYF.

The chain joins TRBV5-1 to TRBJ1-1; D is perhaps TRBD1 (6 bases). The V gene's germline CDR1 is SGHRS and CDR2 YFSETQ. V lost 5 bases and J lost 0, with 17 bases in between. The CDR3 is 16 residues long. The DNA of the CDR3 is TGCGCCAGCAGTCCTCGGGGGGGCCCAGTGAACACTGAAGCTTTCTTT. It yields the protein CASSPRGGPVNTEAFF.

This clonotype was picked up many times. The V call is TRBV4-1, the J call TRBJ1-2; D is unclear. The CDR3 is 14 amino acids. The ends were cut back, 4 bases at V and 4 bases at J, with 13 bases in the middle. CDR1 is MGHRA and CDR2 is YSYEKL in the germline V gene. The DNA of the CDR3 is TGCGCCAGCAGCCCCATCGGGCAGTTCTATGGCTACACCTTC. Amino acids: CASSPIGQFYGYTF.

The V and J genes are TRBV4-2 and TRBJ2-7; 7 nucleotides line up with TRBD2. With 0 bases clipped from V and 3 bases from J, the junction kept 8 bases outside the gene matches. The CDR3 covers 16 residues. Germline CDR1 is LGHNA and CDR2 is YNFKEQ. Here the CDR3 DNA reads TGTGCCAGCAGCCAAGAAGCGGGGCGAAACATCTACGAGCAGTACTTC. Translation: CASSQEAGRNIYEQYF.

In its sample, this clonotype was seen a few times. The chain recombines TRBV3-1 with TRBJ1-2; TRBD1 matches 8 bases. Germline lookup yields CDR1 LGHDT and CDR2 YNNKEL (reference sequence). V was clipped by 4 bases and J by 8 bases; unmatched bases: 12. CDR3 size: 15 residues. The DNA for the CDR3 is TGTGCCAGCAGCCCCACGGGGACAGGATTGGGAGGCTACACCTTC. Amino acids: CASSPTGTGLGGYTF.

This clonotype has more than one count but fewer than ten. The V call is TRBV12-3 or TRBV12-4, the J call TRBJ2-7, with TRBD2 as a possible D gene (5 bases). V lost 6 bases and J lost 3, with 18 bases in between. The CDR3 has 15 amino acids. The chain's CDR3 is CASSPGAQGSYEQYF. The CDR3 DNA follows: TGTGCCAGCAGCCCGGGCGCCCAAGGGAGCTACGAGCAGTACTTC.

The table lists this clonotype with a few counts. This chain connects TRBV7-6 to TRBJ2-1; the match to TRBD2 covers 11 bases. CDR1 and CDR2 (germline): SGHVS, FNYEAQ. V trimming: 2 bases; J trimming: 10 bases; junction bases outside the gene matches: 10. CDR3 length: 16 amino acids. CDR3 sequence reads: CASSLLIAGGPREQFF. CDR3 nucleotide sequence: TGTGCCAGCAGCTTATTGATAGCGGGAGGGCCGCGGGAGCAGTTCTTC.

The genes are TRBV14 and TRBJ2-3; no definite D call. Germline loops: CDR1 SGHDN, CDR2 FVKESK. The length of the CDR3 is 15 residues. V lost 0 bases and J 0 bases, leaving 7 bases between the germline ends. The CDR3 coding sequence is TGTGCCAGCAGCCAAGAACTCGTTAGCACAGATACGCAGTATTTT. Translating gives CASSQELVSTDTQYF.

V gene TRBV6-1 combines with J gene TRBJ2-7; D unclear. Germline V CDR1 and CDR2: MNHNS, SASEGT. The CDR3 is 15 residues long. Trimming pared 7 bases from V and 0 bases from J, leaving 16 bases between. In DNA, the CDR3 is TGTGCCAGCACCCTGACGGGTTTGGGCTCCTACGAGCAGTACTTC. Protein product: CASTLTGLGSYEQYF.

This sequence joins TRBV12-3 or TRBV12-4 and TRBJ2-1; a weak D match, TRBD2 (6 bases). This CDR3 is 15 amino acids long. V was cut by 3 bases and J by 0 bases, with 9 bases left in between. CDR3 in amino acids: CASSFAGYSYNEQFF. The CDR3, as DNA: TGTGCCAGCAGTTTTGCGGGGTACTCCTACAATGAGCAGTTCTTC.

V usage is TRBV9 and J usage is TRBJ1-1; weak D call: TRBD1 (5 bases). Trimming took 0 bases from V and 7 from J, leaving 10 bases between them. There are 13 residues in the CDR3. Per the germline V gene, CDR1 is SGDLS and CDR2 is YYNGEE. CDR3 DNA: TGTGCCAGCAGCGTAGCGGGGCGGAATGAAGCTTTCTTT. Translation: CASSVAGRNEAFF.

The chain carries TRBV20-1 and TRBJ2-1, with 10 nucleotides matching TRBD1. This CDR3 is built from 14 residues. Germline V gene data show CDR1 as DFQATT and CDR2 as SNEGSKA (reference sequence). The V gene end was trimmed by 0 bases and the J gene end by 6 bases; junction bases not matched to a gene: 2. This CDR3 is CSARDGTGVNEQFF. The CDR3 region has the DNA TGCAGTGCTAGAGACGGGACAGGGGTCAATGAGCAGTTCTTC.

The rearrangement joins TRBV2 to TRBJ2-1; D tentatively fits TRBD1 or TRBD2 (5 bases each). Deletions cut 0 bases from V and 2 bases from J, with 11 bases between. The CDR3 sequence is 16 residues long. The V gene's germline CDR1 is SNHLY and CDR2 FYNNEI. The chain's CDR3 is CASSEALGDAYNEQFF. In DNA form, the CDR3 reads TGTGCCAGCAGTGAAGCCCTGGGGGATGCCTACAATGAGCAGTTCTTC.

This clonotype was counted at least ten times. The chain employs TRBV7-9 and TRBJ2-3; D is possibly TRBD2 (6 bases). V gave up 3 bases and J gave up 1 base, with 20 bases separating them. The germline V gene has CDR1 SEHNR and CDR2 FQNEAQ (reference sequence). The CDR3 consists of 18 residues. This CDR3 is CASSFPWGLGGGTDTQYF. The CDR3 region has the DNA TGTGCCAGCAGCTTTCCCTGGGGACTGGGCGGGGGCACAGATACGCAGTATTTT.

A few counts support this clonotype. One base away lies a much larger clone, so this may be a sequencing read error. The chain links TRBV5-6 to TRBJ1-3; a possible D gene is TRBD1 (5 bases). V lost 3 bases and J 0 bases, leaving 7 bases between the germline ends. The CDR3 is 14 residues long. Germline V CDR1 and CDR2: SGHDT, YYEEEE. The CDR3 here is CASSYDSSGNTIYF. CDR3 nucleotide sequence: TGTGCCAGCAGCTACGACAGCTCTGGAAACACCATATATTTT.

This clonotype was found a few times. The chain links TRBV15 to TRBJ1-2; D gene ambiguous. Germline V gives CDR1 LNHNV, CDR2 YYDKDF (reference sequence). Trimming stripped 0 bases from V and 1 base from J, with 0 bases between. CDR3 length equals 12 residues. The CDR3 protein is CATSRDNYGYTF. The CDR3 DNA sequence: TGTGCCACCAGCAGAGATAACTATGGCTACACCTTC.

This clonotype was counted a few times. The V gene is TRBV20-1, the J gene TRBJ2-7, with a tentative D call TRBD2 (6 bases). The germline V gene has CDR1 DFQATT and CDR2 SNEGSKA (reference sequence). This CDR3 is 14 amino acids long. The V gene lost 0 bases and the J gene lost 3 bases, with 12 bases spanning the gap. The CDR3 sequence: CSARDVRGSYEQYF. CDR3 coding DNA: TGCAGTGCTAGAGATGTGCGGGGCAGCTACGAGCAGTACTTC.

The table lists this clonotype with many counts. The V gene is TRBV29-1, the J gene TRBJ1-2, with a possible D match to TRBD1 (6 bases). Germline values: CDR1 SQVTM, CDR2 ANQGSEA. V lost 6 bases to trimming and J lost 2 bases, with 13 bases between them. This CDR3 is 13 amino acids long. CDR3 coding DNA: TGCAGCGTCCTCAGACAGGCGAACTATGGCTACACCTTC. Translation gives CSVLRQANYGYTF.

This clonotype showed up many times. The V gene is TRBV6-1, the J gene TRBJ2-1, with D perhaps matching TRBD1 or TRBD2 (5 bases each). Trimming removed 5 bases from V and 4 bases from J, with 15 bases in between. CDR1 and CDR2 from the germline V gene are MNHNS and SASEGT. The CDR3 extends over 15 amino acids. The CDR3 DNA reads TGTGCCAGCAGTCCCGGGATGGGACCTTACAATGAGCAGTTCTTC. Amino acids: CASSPGMGPYNEQFF.

This clonotype was seen at least ten times. J is TRBJ2-1 and V is TRBV5-1, with D maybe TRBD1 (6 bases). V lost 5 bases and J 7 bases, leaving 13 bases between the germline ends. The germline V gene encodes CDR1 SGHRS and CDR2 YFSETQ. The CDR3 spans 13 residues. In DNA form, the CDR3 reads TGCGCCAGCAGAGGGGGAGTGGGAAATGAGCAGTTCTTC. Its protein product is CASRGGVGNEQFF.

This clonotype turned up a few times. V gene TRBV9 combines with J gene TRBJ1-1, with D tentatively TRBD1 (6 bases). CDR3 size: 16 residues. V lost 4 bases, J lost 0 bases, and 16 bases lay in between. CDR1 is SGDLS, CDR2 YYNGEE, per germline. For the CDR3, the DNA is TGTGCCAGCAGCCCAACACAGGGCGCCATGAACACTGAAGCTTTCTTT. It yields the protein CASSPTQGAMNTEAFF.

The chain recombines TRBV5-4 with TRBJ1-2; the D gene is possibly TRBD1 (5 bases). CDR1 and CDR2 (germline): SGHNT, YYREEE (reference sequence). V was cut by 4 bases and J by 4 bases, with 17 bases left in between. The length of the CDR3 is 15 residues. CDR3 DNA: TGTGCCAGCAGCCTAGAGAGGGGACCAGTCTATGGCTACACCTTC. Residues: CASSLERGPVYGYTF.

The chain employs TRBV12-3 or TRBV12-4 and TRBJ1-5; tentative D call: TRBD1 (5 bases). This CDR3 region has 14 residues. Trimming left V 5 bases short and J 1 base short, with 9 bases between. The CDR3 spells CASSPGRSNQPQHF. In DNA form, the CDR3 reads TGTGCCAGCAGTCCGGGACGGAGCAATCAGCCCCAGCATTTT.

The J gene is TRBJ1-2, the V gene TRBV20-1, with unresolved D. CDR3 length equals 11 residues. The ends were cut back, 4 bases at V and 4 bases at J, with 7 bases in the middle. Germline-derived CDR1 and CDR2 are DFQATT and SNEGSKA (reference sequence). For the CDR3, the DNA is TGCAGTGCTAATGTGGGCTATGGCTACACCTTC. This gives the protein CSANVGYGYTF.